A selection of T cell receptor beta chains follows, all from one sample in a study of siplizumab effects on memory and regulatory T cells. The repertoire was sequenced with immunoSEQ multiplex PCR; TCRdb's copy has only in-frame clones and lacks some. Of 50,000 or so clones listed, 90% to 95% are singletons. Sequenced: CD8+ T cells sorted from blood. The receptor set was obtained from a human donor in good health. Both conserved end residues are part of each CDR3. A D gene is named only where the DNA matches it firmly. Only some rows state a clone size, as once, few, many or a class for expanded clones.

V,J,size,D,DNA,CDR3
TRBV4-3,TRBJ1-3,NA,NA,TGCGCCAGCAGCCAAGATCGGACCCAGGGGTACGGAAACACCATATATTTT,CASSQDRTQGYGNTIYF
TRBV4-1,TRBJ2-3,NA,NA,TGCGCCAGCAGCCAAGATCCCAGGGCCCCAGATACGCAGTATTTT,CASSQDPRAPDTQYF
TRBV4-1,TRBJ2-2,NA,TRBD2,TGCGCCAGCAGCCAGAGACTAGCGGGAGAGACCGGGGAGCTGTTTTTT,CASSQRLAGETGELFF
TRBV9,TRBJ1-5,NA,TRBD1,TGTGCCAGCAGCCCGAACCCGGGACAGGGAGGTCAGCCCCAGCATTTT,CASSPNPGQGGQPQHF
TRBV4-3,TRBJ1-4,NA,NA,TGCGCCAGCAGCCAAGATCCAGGGACAACTAATGAAAAACTGTTTTTT,CASSQDPGTTNEKLFF
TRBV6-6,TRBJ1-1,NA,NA,TGTGCCAGCACCGGACGGATGAACACTGAAGCTTTCTTT,CASTGRMNTEAFF
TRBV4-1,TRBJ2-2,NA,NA,TGCGCCAGCAGTGGCGGGAACACCGGGGAGCTGTTTTTT,CASSGGNTGELFF
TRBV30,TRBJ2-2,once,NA,TGTGCCTGGAGTGCCACCCCCCCCCTGTTTTTT,CAWSATPPLFF
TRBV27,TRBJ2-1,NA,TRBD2,TGTGCCAGCAGCAAGGGGCTAGCGGGAGTAAATGAGCAGTTCTTC,CASSKGLAGVNEQFF
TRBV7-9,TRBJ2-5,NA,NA,TGTGCCAGCAGCTTACTAGGGGCGGCTACACAAGAGACCCAGTACTTC,CASSLLGAATQETQYF
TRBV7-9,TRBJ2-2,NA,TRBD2,TGTGCCAGCAGCAAACTAGCGGGAGGCGAGGGAGCCGGGGAGCTGTTTTTT,CASSKLAGGEGAGELFF
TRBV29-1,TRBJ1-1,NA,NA,TGCATCTCGGGGGGGATGAACACTGAAGCTTTCTTT,CISGGMNTEAFF
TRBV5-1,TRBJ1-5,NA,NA,TGCGCCAGCAGCCCCGACTTGAATCAGCCCCAGCATTTT,CASSPDLNQPQHF
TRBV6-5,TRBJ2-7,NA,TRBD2,TGTGCCAGCAGAGGCGGACTAGCGGACTCCTACGAGCAGTACTTC,CASRGGLADSYEQYF
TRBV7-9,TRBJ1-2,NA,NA,TGTGCCAGCAGCTTACCTCGGGCCGAAATTCACTATGGCTACACCTTC,CASSLPRAEIHYGYTF
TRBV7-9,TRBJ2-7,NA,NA,TGTGCCAGCAGTCGGAGACTCTACGAGCAGTACTTC,CASSRRLYEQYF
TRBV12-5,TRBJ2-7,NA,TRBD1,TGTGCTAGTGGCCAGGGGGAAGGTTTGTACGAGCAGTACTTC,CASGQGEGLYEQYF
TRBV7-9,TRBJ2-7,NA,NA,TGTGCCAGCAGCTTTGGGACTGTCTACGAGCAGTACTTC,CASSFGTVYEQYF
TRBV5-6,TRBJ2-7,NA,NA,TGTGCCAGCAGCTTGGCCGGGCAGGGATTCTACGAGCAGTACTTC,CASSLAGQGFYEQYF
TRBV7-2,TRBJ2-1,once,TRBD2,TGTGCCAGCAGCTTAGAACCCCAATCCGCGGGAGGCATGAATGAGCAGTTCTTC,CASSLEPQSAGGMNEQFF
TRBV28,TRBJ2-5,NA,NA,TGTGCCAGCAGTTTAAGAATTACGTACGGGACTCCCCAAGAGACCCAGTACTTC,CASSLRITYGTPQETQYF
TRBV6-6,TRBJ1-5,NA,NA,TGTGCCAGCAGTTACTCGGGTGGCAATCAGCCCCAGCATTTT,CASSYSGGNQPQHF
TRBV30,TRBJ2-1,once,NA,TGTGCCTGGAGTGCCGATACAGGCATGGGGCAGTTCTTC,CAWSADTGMGQFF
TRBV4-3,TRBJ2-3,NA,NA,TGCGCCAGCAGCCAAGTAGGGGCTTCCACAGATACGCAGTATTTT,CASSQVGASTDTQYF
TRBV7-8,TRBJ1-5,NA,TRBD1,TGTGCCAGCAGCTCAGAAGACAGGGGACCGTATAGCAATCAGCCCCAGCATTTT,CASSSEDRGPYSNQPQHF